The T cell receptor (beta chain) described here comes from a study of blood T cell repertoires in COVID-19. As for the study in general: The United States, Italy and Spain were the sources of the acute and convalescent COVID-19 samples.

This CDR3 is 15 amino acids long. V trimming: 1 base; J trimming: 8 bases; junction bases outside the gene matches: 5. The germline V gene encodes CDR1 KGHSH and CDR2 LQKENI. Original processing methods: Reference gene primer amplification yielded estimated nucleated cell counts. The assay was immunoSEQ multiplex PCR, and TCRdb's table has in-frame clones only and misses some. The D gene and trimming were derived from the DNA, and the V and J assignments and clone size from that table. The table lists 120,000 or so clones, more than 75% of them singletons, with 1.5% in the top ten. Sequencing input: peripheral blood. The rearrangement uses TRBV18 and TRBJ2-1; 10 nucleotides align to TRBD2. This TCR came from a human donor in a cohort sampled during active COVID-19. The CDR3 sequence: CASSPRAGGPHEQFF. The CDR3 bases are TGTGCCAGCTCACCACGAGCGGGAGGGCCCCATGAGCAGTTCTTC.